This TCR beta chain stems from a study of shared clonotypes between healthy human individuals. This clone was detected a few times. The method was immunoSEQ multiplex PCR; TCRdb's version includes in-frame clones alone and lacks a portion of them. The sample includes some 490,000 clones, roughly 80% of them seen just once. The CDR3 is 16 residues long. Germline CDR1 is KGHSH and CDR2 is LQKENI. Trimming took 1 base from V and 1 from J, leaving 11 bases between them. The chain has TRBV18 and TRBJ2-1; tentatively, D is TRBD1 or TRBD2 (5 bases each). The source is a woman in her forties in good health. Some clones in this sample may be carry-over from other donors' samples. Material: PBMCs. The chain's CDR3 is CASSPRGGPSYNEQFF. The CDR3 coding sequence is TGTGCCAGCTCACCACGGGGCGGGCCTTCCTACAATGAGCAGTTCTTC.